Listed below are T cell receptor beta chains from one sample, sequenced in a study of shared clonotypes between healthy human individuals. Sequencing used immunoSEQ multiplex PCR; TCRdb keeps in-frame clones, though not all of them. In the table there are just over 2,000,000 clones, about 95% of which are singletons. Sequencing was done on a sample of naive CD4+ T cells sorted from blood. Receptor source: a man in his late teens or twenties in good health. CDR3s include the opening cysteine and the closing phenylalanine or tryptophan. D genes are given only for firm matches. Expanded clones are given a class, and other clones once, few, many or no size at all.

CDR3 | DNA | V | D | J | size
CASTPVAVNEAYEQYF | TGCGCCAGCACCCCGGTGGCTGTGAATGAAGCCTACGAGCAGTACTTC | TRBV10-2 | - | TRBJ2-7 | -
CASSMGQEAMSEKLFF | TGCGCCAGCAGCATGGGACAGGAGGCAATGAGTGAAAAACTGTTTTTT | TRBV5-1 | TRBD1 | TRBJ1-4 | -
CSVDSGHPNTEAFF | TGCAGCGTTGATTCAGGTCACCCGAACACTGAAGCTTTCTTT | TRBV29-1 | - | TRBJ1-1 | -
CACKGTAGEKLFF | TGTGCCTGTAAAGGGACAGCCGGTGAAAAACTGTTTTTT | TRBV30 | TRBD1 | TRBJ1-4 | -
CASGLTHYYTGELFF | TGTGCTAGTGGTTTGACCCATTACTACACCGGGGAGCTGTTTTTT | TRBV12-5 | - | TRBJ2-2 | once
CASSSDRFGPRYAYEQYF | TGTGCCAGCAGCTCAGATCGGTTTGGACCCAGGTACGCCTACGAGCAGTACTTC | TRBV11-2 | - | TRBJ2-7 | -
CASSSGTGGNTIYF | TGTGCCAGCAGTTCCGGGACAGGGGGAAACACCATATATTTT | TRBV6-5 | TRBD1 | TRBJ1-3 | once
CASGVAAAKETQYF | TGTGCCAGCGGCGTAGCCGCCGCCAAAGAGACCCAGTACTTC | TRBV11-2 | - | TRBJ2-5 | -
CASSNPQWGTANTGELFF | TGTGCCAGTAGCAACCCTCAGTGGGGGACAGCGAACACCGGGGAGCTGTTTTTT | TRBV19 | TRBD1 | TRBJ2-2 | -
CASSPPQGPGNTIYF | TGTGCCAGCTCACCACCGCAGGGGCCCGGAAACACCATATATTTT | TRBV18 | - | TRBJ1-3 | many
CASSPEGQGYEQYF | TGTGCCAGCTCACCCGAGGGACAGGGTTACGAGCAGTACTTC | TRBV18 | TRBD1 | TRBJ2-7 | -
CASRSDRGGSTDTQYF | TGTGCCAGCCGTTCGGACAGGGGTGGTAGCACAGATACGCAGTATTTT | TRBV7-9 | TRBD1 | TRBJ2-3 | once
CASSPVAGTDTQYF | TGTGCCAGCTCACCAGTCGCAGGCACAGATACGCAGTATTTT | TRBV18 | - | TRBJ2-3 | -
CASSLTGPTEAFF | TGTGCCAGCAGCTTGACGGGTCCCACTGAAGCTTTCTTT | TRBV7-2 | - | TRBJ1-1 | -
CASSLRQGPYEQYF | TGTGCCAGCAGCTTACGACAGGGGCCCTACGAGCAGTACTTC | TRBV7-8 | TRBD1 | TRBJ2-7 | -
CAWDQDTYNSPLHF | TGTGCCTGGGACCAGGACACTTATAATTCACCCCTCCACTTT | TRBV30 | - | TRBJ1-6 | -
CASRTSLEQYF | TGTGCCAGCAGGACTAGCCTCGAGCAGTACTTC | TRBV2 | TRBD2 | TRBJ2-7 | -
CASSARLGGEAFF | TGTGCCAGCAGCGCGAGACTCGGGGGTGAAGCTTTCTTT | TRBV5-4 | - | TRBJ1-1 | -
CASSSPHSSNQPQHF | TGTGCCAGCAGTTCTCCCCACTCTAGCAATCAGCCCCAGCATTTT | TRBV28 | - | TRBJ1-5 | -
CASSPTETILLGEQYF | TGTGCCAGCTCTCCGACAGAAACCATCCTCCTGGGCGAGCAGTACTTC | TRBV18 | - | TRBJ2-7 | -
CASSLDSWVSNSPLHF | TGCGCCAGCAGCTTGGATTCCTGGGTCTCTAATTCACCCCTCCACTTT | TRBV5-1 | - | TRBJ1-6 | -
CASTNGASSSGELFF | TGTGCCAGCACGAACGGGGCTAGCTCGTCCGGGGAGCTGTTTTTT | TRBV27 | - | TRBJ2-2 | -
CASRGRRDRVNEQFF | TGTGCCAGTAGGGGAAGGAGGGACAGGGTCAATGAGCAGTTCTTC | TRBV19 | TRBD1 | TRBJ2-1 | -
CASSLGGKEGSRFF | TGTGCCAGCAGCTTAGGAGGGAAGGAGGGTTCAAGGTTCTTC | TRBV11-2 | - | TRBJ2-1 | -
CASSKSETQYF | TGTGCCAGTAGTAAATCGGAGACCCAGTACTTC | TRBV19 | - | TRBJ2-5 | -
CASSLQGRGQPQHF | TGTGCCAGCAGCCTACAGGGTCGGGGGCAGCCCCAGCATTTT | TRBV11-2 | - | TRBJ1-5 | -
CASSRRLAGGERSSTDTQYF | TGTGCCAGCAGCCGAAGACTAGCGGGGGGGGAGAGATCTAGCACAGATACGCAGTATTTT | TRBV28 | TRBD2 | TRBJ2-3 | -
CASSLDGGRETQYF | TGCGCCAGCAGCTTGGATGGCGGGAGGGAGACCCAGTACTTC | TRBV5-1 | TRBD2 | TRBJ2-5 | -
CASRPVHEQFF | TGTGCCAGCCGCCCGGTCCATGAGCAGTTCTTC | TRBV7-9 | - | TRBJ2-1 | -
CASSVLGTGRGTDTQYF | TGTGCCAGCAGTGTCCTAGGGACAGGGAGGGGCACAGATACGCAGTATTTT | TRBV25-1 | TRBD1 | TRBJ2-3 | -
CASTTSGVDTEAFF | TGTGCCAGCACCACTTCAGGGGTAGACACTGAAGCTTTCTTT | TRBV2 | - | TRBJ1-1 | -
CASSQYRGLEAFF | TGTGCCAGCAGCCAATACAGGGGGCTGGAAGCTTTCTTT | TRBV7-6 | TRBD1 | TRBJ1-1 | -
CASSLLGGEKLFF | TGTGCCAGCAGCTTACTCGGGGGTGAAAAACTGTTTTTT | TRBV5-4 | - | TRBJ1-4 | -
CASSPKGAILNEKLFF | TGCGCCAGCAGCCCCAAGGGGGCCATCCTTAATGAAAAACTGTTTTTT | TRBV5-1 | TRBD1 | TRBJ1-4 | -
CSAASTYEQYF | TGCAGTGCAGCGAGCACCTACGAGCAGTACTTC | TRBV20-1 | - | TRBJ2-7 | -
CASTFRDNRGRRYGYTF | TGTGCCAGCACCTTTAGGGACAACAGGGGGCGTCGCTATGGCTACACCTTC | TRBV5-6 | TRBD1 | TRBJ1-2 | -
CASGFAHPTDTQYF | TGTGCTAGTGGTTTCGCCCACCCCACAGATACGCAGTATTTT | TRBV12-5 | - | TRBJ2-3 | -
CASSGTSGYEQYF | TGTGCCAGCAGTGGGACTAGCGGCTACGAGCAGTACTTC | TRBV6-1 | TRBD2 | TRBJ2-7 | once
CASSWDRGGEQYF | TGCGCCTCAAGCTGGGACAGGGGTGGCGAGCAGTACTTC | TRBV4-3 | TRBD1 | TRBJ2-7 | -
CASSLQGTNTEAFF | TGTGCCAGCAGCTTACAGGGGACCAACACTGAAGCTTTCTTT | TRBV11-3 | - | TRBJ1-1 | -
CASSLGTPGQQPFYTF | TGCGCCAGCAGCTTGGGCACCCCGGGACAGCAACCCTTCTACACCTTC | TRBV5-1 | TRBD1 | TRBJ1-2 | -
CASSYSGKEGNTIYF | TGTGCCAGCAGTTACTCCGGGAAGGAGGGAAACACCATATATTTT | TRBV6-5 | - | TRBJ1-3 | -
CASSQNRGNEQFF | TGTGCCAGCAGCCAGAACAGGGGAAATGAGCAGTTCTTC | TRBV7-2 | TRBD1 | TRBJ2-1 | -